This TCR beta chain is drawn from a study of shared clonotypes between healthy human individuals. This clone has more than one count but fewer than ten. This CDR3 is built from 12 residues. V dropped 4 bases and J dropped 10 bases, with 16 bases sitting between them. CDR1 and CDR2 from the germline V gene are GTSNPN and SVGIG (reference sequence). Sequencing was performed with immunoSEQ multiplex PCR; in TCRdb, only in-frame clones are kept and a portion is missing. The data contain roughly 1 million clones, under 80% of them singletons. This receptor was obtained from a man between 18 and 29 years old in good health. Sequencing input: memory CD4+ T cells sorted from blood. Subset reported: CD45RA-negative fraction. The chain is built from TRBV30 and TRBJ1-1; D gene unclear. CDR3 coding DNA: TGTGCCTGGACAGATTTTTCGTTTGTAGCTTTCTTT. Translating gives CAWTDFSFVAFF.